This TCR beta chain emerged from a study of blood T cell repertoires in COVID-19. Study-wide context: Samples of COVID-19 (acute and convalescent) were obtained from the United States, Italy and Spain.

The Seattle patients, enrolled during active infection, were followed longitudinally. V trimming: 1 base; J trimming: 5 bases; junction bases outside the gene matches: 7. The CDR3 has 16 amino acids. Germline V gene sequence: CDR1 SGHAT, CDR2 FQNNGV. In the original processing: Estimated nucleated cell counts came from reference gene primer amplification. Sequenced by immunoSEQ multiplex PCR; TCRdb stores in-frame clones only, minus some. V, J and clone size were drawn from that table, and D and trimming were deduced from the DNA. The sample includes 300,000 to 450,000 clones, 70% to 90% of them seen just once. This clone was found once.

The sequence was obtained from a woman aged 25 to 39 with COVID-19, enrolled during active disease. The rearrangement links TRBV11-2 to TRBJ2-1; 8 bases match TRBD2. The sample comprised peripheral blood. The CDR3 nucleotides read TGTGCCAGCAGCTTAGCCCCTCCTAGCGGGCACAATGAGCAGTTCTTC. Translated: CASSLAPPSGHNEQFF. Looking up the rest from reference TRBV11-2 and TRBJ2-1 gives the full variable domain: EAGVAQSPRYKIIEKRQSVAFWCNPISGHATLYWYQQILGQGPKLLIQFQNNGVVDDSQLPKDRFSAERLKGVDSTLKIQPAKLEDSAVYLCASSLAPPSGHNEQFFGPGTRLTVL.